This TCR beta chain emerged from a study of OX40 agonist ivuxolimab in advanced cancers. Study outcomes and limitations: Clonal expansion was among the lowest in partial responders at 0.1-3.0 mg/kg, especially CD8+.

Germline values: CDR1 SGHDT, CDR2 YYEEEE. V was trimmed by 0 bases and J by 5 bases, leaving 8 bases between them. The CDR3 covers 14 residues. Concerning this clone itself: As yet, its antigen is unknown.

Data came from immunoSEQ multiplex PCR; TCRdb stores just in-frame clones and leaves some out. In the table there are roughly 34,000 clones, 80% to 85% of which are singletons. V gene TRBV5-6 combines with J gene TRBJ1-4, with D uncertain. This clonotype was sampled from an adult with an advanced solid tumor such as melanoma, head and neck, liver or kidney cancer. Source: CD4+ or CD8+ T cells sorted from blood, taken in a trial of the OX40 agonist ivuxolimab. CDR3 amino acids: CASSLAGFNEKLFF. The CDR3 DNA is TGTGCCAGCAGCTTGGCCGGCTTCAATGAAAAACTGTTTTTT. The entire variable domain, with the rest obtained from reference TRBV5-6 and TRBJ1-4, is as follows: DAGVTQSPTHLIKTRGQQVTLRCSPKSGHDTVSWYQQALGQGPQFIFQYYEEEERQRGNFPDRFSGHQFPNYSSELNVNALLLGDSALYLCASSLAGFNEKLFFGSGTQLSVL.